What follows are 24 T cell receptor beta chains derived from one specimen sequenced in a study of graft-versus-host responses after intestinal transplantation. Some clones are missing from TCRdb's copy, which holds only in-frame ones; the method was immunoSEQ multiplex PCR. Of about 15,000 clones detected, 79% appear once; the ten largest clones hold 7.8%. Processing of graft tissue released intraepithelial and lamina propria lymphocytes. Here the sequenced sample was ileum tissue, taken roughly 450 days after intestinal transplant. Receptors were obtained from a human patient who received an intestinal transplant, so some T cells may come from the graft donor.

The chain joins TRBV5-1 to TRBJ2-2; no reliable D call. The CDR3 is 14 residues long. The V end was cut by 4 bases, the J end by 1 base, with 8 bases between. Germline CDR1 reads SGHRS; CDR2 reads YFSETQ. CDR3 in amino acids: CASSLTQNTGELFF. CDR3 bases: TGCGCCAGCAGCCTCACACAGAACACCGGGGAGCTGTTTTTT.

Details on this clone: Germline and junction disagree at one end, which may indicate a read error. The V call is TRBV4-1, the J call TRBJ2-5; D is unresolved. The CDR3 runs 14 residues. The germline gives CDR1 MGHRA, CDR2 YSYEKL. This CDR3 is CASRQEQSQETQYF. The CDR3 DNA is TGCGCCAGCAGACAAGAACAGTCCCAAGAGACCCAGTACTTC.

The chain has TRBV7-3 and TRBJ2-3; a possible D gene is TRBD1 (7 bases). Looked up from germline, CDR1 is SGHTA and CDR2 is FQGTGA. Trimming took 3 bases from V and 5 from J, leaving 15 bases between them. This CDR3 is 15 amino acids long. The CDR3 DNA is TGTGCCAGCAGCTTCCCAGGGGGGCCAGGAGATACGCAGTATTTT. This encodes CASSFPGGPGDTQYF. Full variable domain (outside the CDR3, taken from reference TRBV7-3 and TRBJ2-3): GAGVSQTPSNKVTEKGKYVELRCDPISGHTALYWYRQSLGQGPEFLIYFQGTGAADDSGLPNDRFFAVRPEGSVSTLKIQRTERGDSAVYLCASSFPGGPGDTQYFGPGTRLTVL.

The rearrangement joins TRBV5-1 to TRBJ2-7, with TRBD1 matching over 10 bases. Germline CDR1 SGHRS, CDR2 YFSETQ. The CDR3 is 15 residues long. With V trimmed by 0 bases and J by 6 bases, 6 bases remained unmatched. The CDR3 nucleotides are TGCGCCAGCAGCTTGGAGGGGACAGGGGCTCGCGAGCAGTACTTC. Translation: CASSLEGTGAREQYF.

The chain has TRBV6-5 and TRBJ1-5, with D perhaps TRBD1 (6 bases). This CDR3 spans 15 amino acids. The germline V and J ends were trimmed by 6 bases and 0 bases, with 12 bases remaining between them. Germline assignment: CDR1 MNHEY and CDR2 SVGAGI. The CDR3 reads CASRITGNSNQPQHF. The CDR3 nucleotides are TGTGCCAGCAGGATAACAGGGAATAGCAATCAGCCCCAGCATTTT.

As concerns this clone: The same CDR3 also results from other DNA sequences found in this sample. This chain uses TRBV19 with TRBJ1-2; 10 nucleotides align to TRBD1. The V segment lost 5 bases and the J segment 7 bases; nucleotides outside the gene matches: 4. The germline V gene has CDR1 LNHDA and CDR2 SQIVND (reference sequence). There are 13 residues in the CDR3. Here the CDR3 DNA reads TGTGCCAGTAGTCCCCGGGACAGGGGTGGCTACACCTTC. It codes for CASSPRDRGGYTF.

The rearrangement joins TRBV14 to TRBJ1-4; 8 positions agree with TRBD1. Germline V gene data show CDR1 as SGHDN and CDR2 as FVKESK. This CDR3 is built from 16 residues. With V trimmed by 1 base and J by 4 bases, 5 bases remained unmatched. DNA of the CDR3: TGTGCCAGCAGCCAAGGTGGGACAGGCGTTAATGAAAAACTGTTTTTT. Amino acid sequence: CASSQGGTGVNEKLFF.

Notes on this clone: The identical CDR3 is also encoded by other nucleotide sequences in the sample. The chain combines TRBV19 with TRBJ2-5, with D perhaps TRBD2 (6 bases). The CDR3 runs 13 residues. Germline V gene sequence: CDR1 LNHDA, CDR2 SQIVND (reference sequence). V was cut by 1 base and J by 3 bases, with 6 bases left in between. The CDR3 DNA is TGTGCCAGTAGTATAGGGAGGGAAGAGACCCAGTACTTC. Amino acids: CASSIGREETQYF. Looking up the rest from reference TRBV19 and TRBJ2-5 gives the full variable domain: DGGITQSPKYLFRKEGQNVTLSCEQNLNHDAMYWYRQDPGQGLRLIYYSQIVNDFQKGDIAEGYSVSREKKESFPLTVTSAQKNPTAFYLCASSIGREETQYFGPGTRLLVL.

The chain is built from TRBV28 and TRBJ1-2, with TRBD1 identical over 8 bases. The trim removed 3 bases at V and 7 bases at J, leaving 13 bases unmatched. The CDR3 runs 16 residues. Per germline, CDR1 MDHEN and CDR2 SYDVKM. CDR3 DNA: TGTGCCAGCAGTTTGACCTCTAAATCCGGACAGGGTGGCTACACCTTC. Translation: CASSLTSKSGQGGYTF.

This clone is a singleton in its sample. This rearrangement joins TRBV11-2 to TRBJ1-2, with a possible D match to TRBD1 (6 bases). The CDR3 covers 14 residues. The V end lost 5 bases, the J end lost 3 bases, and 13 bases lay between the germline ends. The V gene's germline CDR1 is SGHAT and CDR2 FQNNGV. The CDR3 loop reads CASSPSNRDYGYTF. CDR3 DNA sequence: TGTGCCAGCAGCCCTTCAAACAGGGACTATGGCTACACCTTC.

This clone is medium-sized in the sample. CDR3 DNA: TGTGCCAGTTTCACAGGGGAAGGCAATCAGCCCCAGCATTTT. This translates into CASFTGEGNQPQHF. V is TRBV6-1 and J is TRBJ1-5; 7 nucleotides align to TRBD1. The length of the CDR3 is 14 residues. V shed 9 bases, J shed 2 bases, and the junction held 7 bases outside the gene matches. Germline V CDR1 and CDR2: MNHNS, SASEGT.

This chain's CDR3 is CSVLPGPSSYNEQFF. In DNA, the CDR3 is TGCAGCGTCCTCCCGGGACCGAGCTCCTACAATGAGCAGTTCTTC. This rearrangement joins TRBV29-1 to TRBJ2-1; the D call may be TRBD1 or TRBD2 (5 bases each). CDR1 and CDR2 (germline): SQVTM, ANQGSEA. The CDR3 covers 15 residues. Between the trimmed V and J ends, which lost 6 bases and 0 bases, there was a span of 15 bases.

The rearrangement links TRBV11-2 to TRBJ1-3; D gene unclear. V was shortened by 3 bases and J by 4 bases, with 7 bases between the two germline ends. This CDR3 has 13 residues. CDR1 SGHAT and CDR2 FQNNGV come from the germline V gene. The DNA for the CDR3 is TGTGCCAGCAGCTTCAGTACGGGAAACACCATATATTTT. Protein product: CASSFSTGNTIYF.

As to this clone: In the same sample, other DNA sequences code for this CDR3. The chain recombines TRBV11-2 with TRBJ2-5, with TRBD1 as a possible D gene (5 bases). The J call could be wrong; TRBJ2-7 is a better fit for the DNA end. The CDR3 extends over 14 amino acids. Germline V CDR1 and CDR2: SGHAT, FQNNGV. CDR3 in amino acids: CASSLGGRTYEQYF. CDR3 DNA sequence: TGTGCCAGCAGCTTAGGGGGCAGAACCTACGAGCAGTACTTC.

For this clone: At the DNA level, this CDR3 is encoded by other sequences in the same sample as well. This chain joins TRBV9 and TRBJ1-2, with TRBD1 as a possible D gene (6 bases). The CDR3 loop spans 12 amino acids. V was shortened by 1 base and J by 8 bases, with 9 bases between the two germline ends. The germline gives CDR1 SGDLS, CDR2 YYNGEE. For the CDR3, the DNA is TGTGCCAGCAGCGTAACGAGGGGGGGCTACACCTTC. Translation: CASSVTRGGYTF.

This chain links TRBV10-3 with TRBJ1-2; the match to TRBD1 covers 10 bases. Trimming cost V 10 bases and J 4 bases; bases outside gene matches: 3. Germline V lookup: CDR1 ENHRY, CDR2 SYGVKD. The CDR3 extends over 12 amino acids. CDR3 region: CATRTGGYGYTF. The CDR3 region has the DNA TGTGCCACCAGGACAGGGGGCTATGGCTACACCTTC.

By frequency in the sample, this clone is hyperexpanded. This chain uses TRBV7-9 with TRBJ1-5; 9 nucleotides agree with TRBD1. Per the germline V gene, CDR1 is SEHNR and CDR2 is FQNEAQ (reference sequence). The CDR3 loop spans 16 amino acids. The V segment lost 5 bases and the J segment 1 base; nucleotides outside the gene matches: 6. The DNA for the CDR3 is TGTGCCAGCAGCCCGGGACAGGGTAAGAGCAATCAGCCCCAGCATTTT. Translated, it gives CASSPGQGKSNQPQHF.

The chain combines TRBV18 with TRBJ1-6; maybe TRBD1 (5 bases). The CDR3 has 17 amino acids. V was clipped by 3 bases and J by 0 bases, with 12 bases between them. Germline V gene sequence: CDR1 KGHSH, CDR2 LQKENI. The CDR3 region is CASSPTPGSSYNSPLHF. CDR3 nucleotides: TGTGCCAGCTCACCTACTCCAGGGAGCTCCTATAATTCACCCCTCCACTTT.

The gene calls are TRBV12-5 and TRBJ1-4; TRBD1 is a possible D gene (5 bases). Germline assignment: CDR1 LGHNT and CDR2 FRNRAP. The V end lost 7 bases, the J end lost 0 bases, and 9 bases lay between the germline ends. This CDR3 is 14 amino acids long. The CDR3 coding sequence is TGTGCTAGTGTTGGCAGGGCAACTAATGAAAAACTGTTTTTT. This sequence encodes CASVGRATNEKLFF.

This clone appeared a single time. The chain is built from TRBV9 and TRBJ2-3, with TRBD2 identical over 11 bases. The CDR3 consists of 17 residues. Trimming took 4 bases from V and 3 from J; bases not matched to a gene: 10. Germline CDR1 SGDLS, CDR2 YYNGEE. Written as DNA, the CDR3 is TGTGCCAGCAGCCCATGGGGGTCTAGCGGGGGGACAGATACGCAGTATTTT. This codes for CASSPWGSSGGTDTQYF.

The chain has TRBV29-1 and TRBJ2-7, with 7 bases matching TRBD1. Germline V gene data show CDR1 as SQVTM and CDR2 as ANQGSEA. The V segment lost 3 bases and the J segment 6 bases; nucleotides outside the gene matches: 26. This CDR3 contains 19 residues. The CDR3 here is CSVDDARTGAGLVCREQYF. DNA of the CDR3: TGCAGCGTTGATGATGCCCGAACAGGGGCCGGGCTGGTTTGCCGCGAGCAGTACTTC.

J is TRBJ2-7 and V is TRBV14; no reliable D call. This CDR3 region has 15 residues. Trimming took off 0 bases at V and 2 bases at J, with 11 bases between the two ends. Germline CDR1 is SGHDN and CDR2 is FVKESK. For the CDR3, the DNA is TGTGCCAGCAGCCAAGATGCGTCCTGGACCTACGAGCAGTACTTC. Amino acid sequence: CASSQDASWTYEQYF.

The V gene is TRBV5-1, the J gene TRBJ1-1; D may be TRBD1 (6 bases). This CDR3 spans 15 amino acids. Germline CDR1 SGHRS, CDR2 YFSETQ. V was cut by 1 base and J by 1 base, with 11 bases left in between. CDR3 loop: CASSLMGHSNTEAFF. CDR3 nucleotides: TGCGCCAGCAGCTTGATGGGACACTCGAACACTGAAGCTTTCTTT.

The rearrangement uses TRBV7-2 and TRBJ2-5, with D unresolved. Germline CDR1 and CDR2: SGHTA and FQGNSA. Between the trimmed V and J ends, which lost 5 bases and 1 base, there was a span of 11 bases. The CDR3 runs to 14 residues. CDR3 sequence: CASSLGWIQETQYF. The CDR3 DNA sequence: TGTGCCAGCAGCCTAGGATGGATCCAAGAGACCCAGTACTTC.